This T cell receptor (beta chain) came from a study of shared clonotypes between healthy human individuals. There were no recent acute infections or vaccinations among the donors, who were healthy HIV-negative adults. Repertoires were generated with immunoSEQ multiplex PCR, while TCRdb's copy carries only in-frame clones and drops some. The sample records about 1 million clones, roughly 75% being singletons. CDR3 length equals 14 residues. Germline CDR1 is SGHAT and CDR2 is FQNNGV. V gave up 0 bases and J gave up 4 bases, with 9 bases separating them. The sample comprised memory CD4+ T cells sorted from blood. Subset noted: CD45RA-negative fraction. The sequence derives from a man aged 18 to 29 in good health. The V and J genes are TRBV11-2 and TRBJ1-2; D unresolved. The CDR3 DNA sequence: TGTGCCAGCAGCTTAGAGAGAGGGCCCTATGGCTACACCTTC. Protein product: CASSLERGPYGYTF.